Only a few counts were recorded for the clone carrying this TCR beta chain. Its specificity is not known. This entry belongs to a study of blood T cells in healthy people across ages. Study-wide background: In model experiments, template switching was able to capture about one barcoded beta molecule for every two T cells that were present.

Donation came from healthy Caucasian individuals in Russia who were aged about 6 to 90. The study, taken as a whole, reports: Across the age range, TCR beta diversity per million T cells fell in a roughly linear way. Donors of long life had a larger count of naive CD4+ cells and greater diversity than aged donors.

Using a J-beta primer mix together with a sample-barcoded 5' primer, a second PCR was run for about 6 to 11 cycles. MiXCR was run by TCRdb on the 5' RACE reads, yielding one entry per CDR3 protein. The sample yields around 1.5 million distinct CDR3 sequences, 42% seen once. The germline V gene encodes CDR1 MNHEY and CDR2 SVGAGI. CDR3 length: 16 residues. V dropped 0 bases and J dropped 2; count of bases not matched to a gene: 3. The clonotype originates from a woman between 18 and 29 years old in good health. Sequenced input: blood. The rearrangement joins TRBV6-5 to TRBJ2-7, with 11 bases matching TRBD2. The CDR3 coding sequence is TGTGCCAGCAGTTACTCGTCGGGACTAGCGGCCTACGAGCAGTACTTC. Translated, it gives CASSYSSGLAAYEQYF.